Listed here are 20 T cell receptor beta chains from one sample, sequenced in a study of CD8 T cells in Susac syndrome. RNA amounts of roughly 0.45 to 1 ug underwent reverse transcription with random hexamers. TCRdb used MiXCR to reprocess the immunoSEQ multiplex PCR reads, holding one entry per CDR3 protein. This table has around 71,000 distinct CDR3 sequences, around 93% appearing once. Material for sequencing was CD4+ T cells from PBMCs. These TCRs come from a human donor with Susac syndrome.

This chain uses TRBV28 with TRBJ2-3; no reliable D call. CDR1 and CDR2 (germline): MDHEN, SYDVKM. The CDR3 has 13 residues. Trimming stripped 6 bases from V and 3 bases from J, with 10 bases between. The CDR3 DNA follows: TGTGCCAGCAGGGGCGTAGGTACAGATACGCAGTATTTT. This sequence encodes CASRGVGTDTQYF.

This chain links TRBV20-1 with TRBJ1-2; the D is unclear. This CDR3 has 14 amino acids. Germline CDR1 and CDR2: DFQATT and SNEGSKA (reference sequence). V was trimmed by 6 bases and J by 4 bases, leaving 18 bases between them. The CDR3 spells CSASLEGKGYGYTF. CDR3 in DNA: TGCAGTGCCTCTCTTGAGGGAAAAGGCTATGGCTACACCTTC.

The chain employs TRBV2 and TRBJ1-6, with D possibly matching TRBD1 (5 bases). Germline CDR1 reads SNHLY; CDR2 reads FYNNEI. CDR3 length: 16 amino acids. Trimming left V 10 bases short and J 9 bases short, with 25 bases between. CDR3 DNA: TGTGCCACCAGCTCGCAGGGTACCGATCGGGGTTCACCCCTCCACTTT. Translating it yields CATSSQGTDRGSPLHF.

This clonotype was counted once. CDR3 protein: CASSLFLREGGEQFF. CDR3 bases: TGTGCCAGCAGCTTATTTCTCAGGGAGGGAGGTGAGCAGTTCTTC. This chain connects TRBV7-6 to TRBJ2-1, with TRBD2 identical over 7 bases. J gave up 9 bases and V 2 bases, and 10 bases lay outside the gene matches. Per germline, CDR1 SGHVS and CDR2 FNYEAQ. This CDR3 spans 15 amino acids.

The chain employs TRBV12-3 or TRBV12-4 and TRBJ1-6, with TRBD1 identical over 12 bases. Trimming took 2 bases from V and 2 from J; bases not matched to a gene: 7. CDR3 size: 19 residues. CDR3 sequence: CASSLKGTGGRTYNSPLHF. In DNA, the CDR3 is TGTGCCAGCAGTTTAAAGGGGACAGGGGGCCGGACCTATAATTCACCCCTCCACTTT.

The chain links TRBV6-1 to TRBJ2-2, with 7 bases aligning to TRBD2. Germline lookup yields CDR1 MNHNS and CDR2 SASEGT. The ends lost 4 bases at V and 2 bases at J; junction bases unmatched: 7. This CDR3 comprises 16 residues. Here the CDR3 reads CASSVLRGVNTGELFF. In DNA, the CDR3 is TGTGCCAGCAGTGTTTTACGGGGGGTCAACACCGGGGAGCTGTTTTTT.

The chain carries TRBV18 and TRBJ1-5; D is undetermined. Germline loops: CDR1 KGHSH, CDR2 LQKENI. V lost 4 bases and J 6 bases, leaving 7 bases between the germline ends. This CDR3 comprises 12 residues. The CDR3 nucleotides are TGTGCCAGCTCACAATTGTCTCAGCCCCAGCATTTT. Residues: CASSQLSQPQHF.

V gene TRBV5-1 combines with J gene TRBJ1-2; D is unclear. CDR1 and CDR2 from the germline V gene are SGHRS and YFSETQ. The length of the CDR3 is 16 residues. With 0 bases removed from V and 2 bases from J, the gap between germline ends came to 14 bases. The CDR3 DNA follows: TGCGCCAGCAGCTTGGAGCCCCCCGGCGGGAACTATGGCTACACCTTC. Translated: CASSLEPPGGNYGYTF.

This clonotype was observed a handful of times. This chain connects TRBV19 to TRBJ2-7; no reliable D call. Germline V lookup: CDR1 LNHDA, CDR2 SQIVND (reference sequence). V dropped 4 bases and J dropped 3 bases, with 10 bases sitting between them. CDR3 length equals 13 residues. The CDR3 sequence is CASSSPGDYEQYF. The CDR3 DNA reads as TGTGCCAGTAGTAGCCCCGGCGACTACGAGCAGTACTTC.

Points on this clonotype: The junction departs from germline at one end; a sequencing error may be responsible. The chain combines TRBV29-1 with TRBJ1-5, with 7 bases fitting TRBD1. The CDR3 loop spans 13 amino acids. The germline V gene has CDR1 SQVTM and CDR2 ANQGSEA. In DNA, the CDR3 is TGCAGCGTTCAAGAGACAGGGTACCAGCCCCAGCATTTT. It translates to CSVQETGYQPQHF.

The CDR3 nucleotides are TGCGCCAGCAGCTTGGGTACGGACAGGGGCACGCCCCTCCACTTT. It yields the protein CASSLGTDRGTPLHF. The chain couples TRBV5-1 to TRBJ1-6, with 9 bases matching TRBD1. The ends lost 0 bases at V and 13 bases at J; junction bases unmatched: 8. The CDR3 loop spans 15 amino acids. Germline V gives CDR1 SGHRS, CDR2 YFSETQ.

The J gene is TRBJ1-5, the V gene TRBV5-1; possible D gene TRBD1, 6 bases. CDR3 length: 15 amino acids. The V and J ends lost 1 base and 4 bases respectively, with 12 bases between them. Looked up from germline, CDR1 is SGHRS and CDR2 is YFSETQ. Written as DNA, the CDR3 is TGCGCCAGCAGCTTGTCGGGGGCGCGGAATCAGCCCCAGCATTTT. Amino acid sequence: CASSLSGARNQPQHF.

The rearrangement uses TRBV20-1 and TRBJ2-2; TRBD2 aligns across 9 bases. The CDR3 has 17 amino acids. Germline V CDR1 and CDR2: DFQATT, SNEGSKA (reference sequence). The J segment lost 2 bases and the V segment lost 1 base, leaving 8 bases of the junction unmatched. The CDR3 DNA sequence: TGCAGTGCTAGAGTTAGGCTAGCGGGGAGTAACACCGGGGAGCTGTTTTTT. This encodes CSARVRLAGSNTGELFF.

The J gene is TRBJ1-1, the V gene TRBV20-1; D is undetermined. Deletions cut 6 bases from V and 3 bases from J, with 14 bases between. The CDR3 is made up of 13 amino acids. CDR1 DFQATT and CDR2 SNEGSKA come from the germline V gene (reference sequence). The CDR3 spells CSACQQKYTEAFF. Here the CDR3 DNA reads TGCAGTGCCTGTCAACAGAAATACACTGAAGCTTTCTTT.

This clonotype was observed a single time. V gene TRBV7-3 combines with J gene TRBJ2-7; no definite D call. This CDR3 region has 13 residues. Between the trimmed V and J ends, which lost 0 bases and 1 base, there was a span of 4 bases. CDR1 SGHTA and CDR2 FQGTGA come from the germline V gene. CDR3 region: CASSLTRSYEQYF. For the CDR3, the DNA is TGTGCCAGCAGCTTAACCAGGTCCTACGAGCAGTACTTC.

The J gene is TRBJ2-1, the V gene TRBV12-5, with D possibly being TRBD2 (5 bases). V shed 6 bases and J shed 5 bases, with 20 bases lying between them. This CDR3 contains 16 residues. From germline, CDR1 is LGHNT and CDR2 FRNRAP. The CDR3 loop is CASGPGFDGKHNEQFF. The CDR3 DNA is TGTGCTAGTGGCCCCGGGTTTGACGGGAAACACAATGAGCAGTTCTTC.

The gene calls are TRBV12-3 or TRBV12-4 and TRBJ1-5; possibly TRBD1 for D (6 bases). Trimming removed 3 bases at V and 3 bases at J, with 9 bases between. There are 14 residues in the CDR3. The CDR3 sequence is CASSFRDTNQPQHF. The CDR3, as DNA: TGTGCCAGCAGTTTCCGGGACACCAATCAGCCCCAGCATTTT.

The CDR3, as DNA: TGCGCCAGCTGGACAGGGGGCGCGGGGACTGAAGCTTTCTTT. Its protein is CASWTGGAGTEAFF. The V and J genes are TRBV5-1 and TRBJ1-1; 11 bases agree with TRBD1. The germline V gene encodes CDR1 SGHRS and CDR2 YFSETQ. Trimming removed 7 bases from V and 5 bases from J; junction bases left unmatched: 7. The length of the CDR3 is 14 residues.

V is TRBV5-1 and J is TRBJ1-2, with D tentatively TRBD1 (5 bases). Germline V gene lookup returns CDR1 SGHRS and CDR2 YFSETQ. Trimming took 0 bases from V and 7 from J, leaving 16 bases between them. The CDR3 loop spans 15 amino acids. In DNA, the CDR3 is TGCGCCAGCAGCTTGGTCTGGGGCGGGGGTTCTGGCTACACCTTC. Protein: CASSLVWGGGSGYTF.

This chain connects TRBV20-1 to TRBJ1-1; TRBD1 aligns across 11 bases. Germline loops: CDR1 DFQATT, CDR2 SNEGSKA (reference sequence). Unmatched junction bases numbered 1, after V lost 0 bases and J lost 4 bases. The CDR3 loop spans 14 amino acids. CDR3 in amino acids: CSARDGTGGTEAFF. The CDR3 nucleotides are TGCAGTGCTAGAGACGGGACAGGGGGCACTGAAGCTTTCTTT.